Presented here are 8 T cell receptor beta chains from one specimen sequenced in a study of early T cells in non-severe SARS-CoV-2 infection (TCRdb year 2021). The library was produced with 5' RACE. The sample was run on a NextSeq 500. TCRdb applied fastp at Q25 and MiXCR to the public reads, then kept only in-frame beta chains. Each entry merges the rows of one CDR3 protein and shows their most common DNA and genes. The sample profile shows 25,000 or so distinct CDR3 sequences; roughly 3% of them were found once. The leading ten clones occupy approximately 0.72% of the sample. The specimen was whole blood. Source of these receptors: an adult who was a healthcare worker with PCR-confirmed SARS-CoV-2 infection or an uninfected control (not recorded which).

The CDR3 DNA follows: TGCGCCAGCAGCCAGAACCGGGCCAAAGAGACCCAGTACTTC. Translated, it gives CASSQNRAKETQYF. The chain combines TRBV5-1 with TRBJ2-5, with D unclear. Per the germline V gene, CDR1 is SGHRS and CDR2 is YFSETQ. Trimming left V 4 bases short and J 3 bases short, with 13 bases between. The CDR3 is made up of 14 amino acids.

This clonotype occurred many times. This rearrangement joins TRBV6-1 to TRBJ2-2; D is ambiguous. Between the trimmed V and J ends, which lost 4 bases and 8 bases, there was a span of 14 bases. Germline CDR1 MNHNS, CDR2 SASEGT. The CDR3 length is 14 residues. CDR3 in DNA: TGTGCCAGCAGTGCCTGGACGGTAGAAGGGGAGCTGTTTTTT. Residues: CASSAWTVEGELFF.

This clonotype was seen many times. The chain carries TRBV6-5 and TRBJ2-5; no clear D gene. Trimming took off 6 bases at V and 5 bases at J, with 19 bases between the two ends. Germline CDR1 reads MNHEY; CDR2 reads SVGAGI. The CDR3 spans 15 residues. CDR3 nucleotides: TGTGCCAGCAGCACGAGGCAGGCCTCCTGGGAGACCCAGTACTTC. Translating it yields CASSTRQASWETQYF.

A remark on this clonotype: This clone may be a read error of a much larger clone one base away. This chain links TRBV12-3 or TRBV12-4 with TRBJ1-6, with TRBD1 identical over 7 bases. This CDR3 is 14 amino acids long. Unmatched junction bases numbered 13, after V lost 6 bases and J lost 14 bases. CDR3 region: CASSPRTGLVALHF. The CDR3 DNA is TGTGCCAGCAGCCCTAGGACAGGTCTGGTGGCCCTCCACTTT.

Ten or more counts support this clonotype. The chain has TRBV6-1 and TRBJ2-1; D unclear. The ends were cut back, 7 bases at V and 0 bases at J, with 7 bases in the middle. The CDR3 spans 13 residues. CDR1 MNHNS and CDR2 SASEGT come from the germline V gene. CDR3 nucleotide sequence: TGTGCCAGCACCCCCTACTCCTACAATGAGCAGTTCTTC. This translates into CASTPYSYNEQFF.

CDR3 sequence (DNA): TGCGCCAGCAGTGTTGGGACAGGCGCCTACGAGCAGTACGTC. Translated: CASSVGTGAYEQYV. The V and J genes are TRBV10-2 and TRBJ2-7; the match to TRBD1 covers 8 bases. CDR3 length: 14 amino acids. CDR1 and CDR2 (germline): WSHSY, SAAADI. V dropped 4 bases and J dropped 2; count of bases not matched to a gene: 4.

This clonotype was seen many times. The chain has TRBV18 and TRBJ2-3; TRBD2 aligns across 9 bases. The V gene end was trimmed by 2 bases and the J gene end by 0 bases; junction bases not matched to a gene: 6. The CDR3 extends over 17 amino acids. The germline CDR1 and CDR2 sequences are KGHSH and LQKENI. CDR3 in DNA: TGTGCCAGCTCACCAGACATAGCGGGGGCGAGCACAGATACGCAGTATTTT. It translates to CASSPDIAGASTDTQYF.

The rearrangement links TRBV3-1 to TRBJ2-3; 11 bases align to TRBD2. Germline CDR1 reads LGHDT; CDR2 reads YNNKEL (reference sequence). V gave up 3 bases and J gave up 2 bases; unmatched junction bases: 7. The CDR3 extends over 17 amino acids. CDR3 residues: CASSQMTSGVITDTQYF. The CDR3 DNA sequence: TGTGCCAGCAGCCAGATGACTAGCGGGGTGATCACAGATACGCAGTATTTT.